These 8 T cell receptor beta chains came from one sample sequenced in a study of molecular identifiers for immune sequencing clone quantification. Using its own MiXCR run on the PCR reads, TCRdb lists one record per CDR3 protein. The sample holds around 480,000 distinct CDR3 sequences, 20% to 25% seen once. The sequenced material came from naive CD8+ T cells from blood, with Jurkat cell RNA spiked in. Documented subset: FACS-sorted CD8+CD4-CCR7+CD45RA+ naive T cells. The receptors originated from a human donor in good health. Some libraries in this study had Jurkat cell RNA spiked in.

This clonotype was recorded many times. This sequence joins TRBV7-8 and TRBJ2-3, with D maybe TRBD1 (6 bases). Trimming shortened V by 5 bases and J by 2 bases, and 20 bases separated the two germline ends. The CDR3 has 17 residues. The germline V gene has CDR1 SGHVS and CDR2 FQNEAQ. Written as DNA, the CDR3 is TGTGCCAGCAGCCTTGGTGCAGGGGTTGGAGTCACAGATACGCAGTATTTT. Its protein is CASSLGAGVGVTDTQYF. Combining the CDR3 with reference TRBV7-8 and TRBJ2-3 gives the whole variable domain GAGVSQSPRYKVAKRGQDVALRCDPISGHVSLFWYQQALGQGPEFLTYFQNEAQLDKSGLPSDRFFAERPEGSVSTLKIQRTQQEDSAVYLCASSLGAGVGVTDTQYFGPGTRLTVL.

Notes on this clonotype: The CDR3 does not end in the conserved phenylalanine or tryptophan, so this is likely a read error. This chain joins TRBV6-1 and TRBJ1-2, with 9 bases fitting TRBD1. Trimming removed 1 base from V and 4 bases from J; junction bases left unmatched: 4. CDR1 and CDR2 from the germline V gene are MNHNS and SASEGT. The CDR3 covers 15 residues. As DNA, the CDR3 is TGTGCCAGCAGTGAAGATGGACAGGGGTTCTATGGCTACACCCTC. Its protein is CASSEDGQGFYGYTL.

This clonotype came up a few times. The chain recombines TRBV27 with TRBJ1-2; D might be TRBD1 (5 bases). This CDR3 has 15 residues. Trimming removed 5 bases at V and 0 bases at J, with 13 bases between. The germline gives CDR1 MNHEY, CDR2 SMNVEV (reference sequence). CDR3 nucleotide sequence: TGTGCCAGCAGTGAAGGGACGGACTCTAACTATGGCTACACCTTC. Its translation is CASSEGTDSNYGYTF.

This clonotype was seen more than once but under ten times. The rearrangement joins TRBV3-1 to TRBJ2-7; 9 bases align to TRBD1. CDR3 length: 16 residues. V shed 2 bases, J shed 2 bases, and the junction held 7 bases outside the gene matches. CDR1 is LGHDT, CDR2 YNNKEL, per germline (reference sequence). The CDR3 sequence: CASSQTGQGHAYEQYF. The DNA for the CDR3 is TGTGCCAGCAGCCAAACCGGACAGGGGCATGCCTACGAGCAGTACTTC.

This clonotype was observed a handful of times. This rearrangement joins TRBV12-3 or TRBV12-4 to TRBJ1-2; weak D call: TRBD1 (5 bases). The V and J ends lost 3 bases and 4 bases respectively, with 9 bases between them. This CDR3 is built from 13 residues. CDR3 residues: CASSFRGSYGYTF. CDR3 bases: TGTGCCAGCAGTTTTCGGGGGTCCTATGGCTACACCTTC.

This clonotype was seen only a few times. The chain combines TRBV28 with TRBJ2-1; TRBD2 aligns across 11 bases. V dropped 10 bases and J dropped 5; count of bases not matched to a gene: 7. The length of the CDR3 is 14 residues. Per the germline V gene, CDR1 is MDHEN and CDR2 is SYDVKM. The CDR3 loop reads CATLTSGGHNEQFF. The CDR3 coding sequence is TGTGCCACCCTTACTAGCGGGGGACACAATGAGCAGTTCTTC.

This clonotype was found many times. The chain has TRBV4-1 and TRBJ2-1; D unclear. Per germline, CDR1 MGHRA and CDR2 YSYEKL. This CDR3 is built from 12 residues. V shed 0 bases and J shed 6 bases, with 3 bases lying between them. Written as DNA, the CDR3 is TGCGCCAGCAGCCAAGAGGGCAATGAGCAGTTCTTC. Its translation: CASSQEGNEQFF.

Concerning this clonotype: The conserved closing phenylalanine or tryptophan is absent in this CDR3, likely reflecting a read error. The rearrangement uses TRBV7-6 and TRBJ2-2; D may match TRBD1 or TRBD2 (9 bases each). The CDR3 consists of 17 residues. Germline CDR1 is SGHVS and CDR2 is FNYEAQ. CDR3 protein: CVTNDRGIGGGAGELFL. CDR3 DNA: TGTGTCACCAACGACAGGGGGATCGGCGGGGGGGCCGGGGAGCTGTTTCTT.